This T cell receptor beta chain was sequenced in a study of blood T cell repertoires in COVID-19. At the level of the study: The United States, Italy and Spain were the sources of the acute and convalescent COVID-19 samples. From T cells, B-cell-depleted T cells, or PBMCs came the material, which was cDNA or gDNA.

This CDR3 spans 11 amino acids. Germline values: CDR1 WNHNN, CDR2 SYGVQD (reference sequence). Trimming cost V 9 bases and J 14 bases, with 17 bases left between them. Authors' data handling: Amplification with reference gene primers provided the estimates of nucleated cell counts. Assay: immunoSEQ multiplex PCR; the TCRdb copy retains only in-frame clones and omits some. That table furnishes V, J and clone size, whereas the DNA furnished D and trimming. Among about 67,000 clones listed, 87% were seen once. The chain links TRBV10-1 to TRBJ2-1; the D gene is possibly TRBD1 (8 bases). The TCR originated in a man between 45 and 60 years old with active COVID-19. Sequencing input: peripheral blood. The CDR3 region has the DNA TGCGCCAGTTCGAGCGGGACAGGCGAGTTCTTC. It translates to CASSSGTGEFF.